A single sample is the source of the 5 T cell receptor beta chains below, sequenced in a study of blood T cells in healthy people across ages. Combining a sample-barcoded 5' primer with a J-beta primer mix, a second PCR ran for roughly 7 to 12 cycles. Each CDR3 protein is one row after TCRdb ran MiXCR on the 5' RACE reads. The repertoire consists of hundreds of thousands of distinct CDR3 sequences, with 32% occurring once and the leading ten covering over 15%. Sequenced: blood. Receptor source: a woman older than 75 in good health.

There are many counts of this clonotype. The chain has TRBV7-3 and TRBJ2-7, with D perhaps matching TRBD2 (6 bases). Germline CDR1 and CDR2: SGHTA and FQGTGA. The CDR3 totals 15 residues. With 3 bases removed from V and 3 bases from J, the gap between germline ends came to 15 bases. CDR3 DNA sequence: TGTGCCAGCAGCTTCGGGGGTGACGTCGGCTACGAGCAGTACTTC. Translation gives CASSFGGDVGYEQYF.

Many counts were recorded for this clonotype. This chain connects TRBV25-1 to TRBJ2-7; TRBD1 matches 10 bases. This CDR3 contains 14 residues. The V gene's germline CDR1 is MGHDK and CDR2 SYGVNS. J lost 4 bases, V lost 4 bases, and 4 bases had no gene match. The DNA for the CDR3 is TGTGCCAGCAGTGTCGGGACAGGGGTGTACGAGCAGTACTTC. It encodes CASSVGTGVYEQYF.

This clonotype was seen many times. The genes are TRBV4-3 and TRBJ2-3; 7 bases fit TRBD2. The CDR3 totals 16 residues. V lost 3 bases and J lost 2; bases outside the gene matches: 8. Germline V lookup: CDR1 LGHNA, CDR2 YSLEER. CDR3 coding DNA: TGCGCCAGCAGCCAGGTCCTCGGGGGGTACACAGATACGCAGTATTTT. Translation: CASSQVLGGYTDTQYF.

A single count supports this clonotype. This could be a read error, since a much larger clone is one nucleotide away. For the CDR3, the DNA is TGTGCCGGCAGTTCACAGGGGAAGAACACTGAAGCTTTCTTT. It codes for CAGSSQGKNTEAFF. This chain joins TRBV27 and TRBJ1-1; 7 nucleotides line up with TRBD1. The CDR3 runs to 14 residues. Germline CDR1 and CDR2: MNHEY and SMNVEV (reference sequence).

The chain uses TRBV4-1 and TRBJ2-1; D remains ambiguous. The end of the DNA aligns better with TRBJ2-7, so the J call may be wrong. Germline CDR1 MGHRA, CDR2 YSYEKL. CDR3 length: 14 residues. CDR3 coding DNA: TGCGCCAGCAGCCAAGGCAGAATGGGCTACGAGCAGTACTTC. Its translation is CASSQGRMGYEQYF.